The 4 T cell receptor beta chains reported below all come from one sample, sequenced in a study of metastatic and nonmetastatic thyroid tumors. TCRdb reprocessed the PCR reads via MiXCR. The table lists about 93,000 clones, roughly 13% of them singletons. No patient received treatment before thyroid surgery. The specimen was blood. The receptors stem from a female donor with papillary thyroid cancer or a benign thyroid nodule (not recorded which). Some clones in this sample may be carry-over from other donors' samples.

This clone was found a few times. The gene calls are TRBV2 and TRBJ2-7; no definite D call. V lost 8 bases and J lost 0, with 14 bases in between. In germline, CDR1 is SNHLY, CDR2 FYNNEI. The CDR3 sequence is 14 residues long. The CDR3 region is CASCPGEISYEQYF. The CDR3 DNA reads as TGTGCCAGCTGTCCGGGCGAAATCTCCTACGAGCAGTACTTC.

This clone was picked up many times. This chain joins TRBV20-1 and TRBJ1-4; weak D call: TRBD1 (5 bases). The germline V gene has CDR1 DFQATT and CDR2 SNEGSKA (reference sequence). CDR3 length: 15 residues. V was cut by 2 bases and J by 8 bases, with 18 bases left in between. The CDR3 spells CSARSLGRPIEKLFF. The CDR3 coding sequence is TGCAGTGCTAGATCGTTGGGGCGGCCAATCGAAAAACTGTTTTTT.

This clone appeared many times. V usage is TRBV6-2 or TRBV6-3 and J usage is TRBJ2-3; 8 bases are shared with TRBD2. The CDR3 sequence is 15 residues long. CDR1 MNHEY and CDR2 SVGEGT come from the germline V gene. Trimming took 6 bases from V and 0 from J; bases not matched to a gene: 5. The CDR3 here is CASRTGGGSTDTQYF. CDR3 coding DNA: TGTGCCAGCAGAACGGGGGGGGGTAGCACAGATACGCAGTATTTT.

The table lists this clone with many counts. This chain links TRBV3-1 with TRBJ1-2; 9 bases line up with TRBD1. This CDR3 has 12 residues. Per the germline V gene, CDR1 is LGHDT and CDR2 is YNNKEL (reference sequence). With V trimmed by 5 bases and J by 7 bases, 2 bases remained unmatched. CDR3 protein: CASSWDRAGYTF. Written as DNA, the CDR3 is TGTGCCAGCAGCTGGGACAGGGCTGGCTACACCTTC.